Listed below are T cell receptor beta chains from one sample, sequenced in a study of blood T cell repertoires in COVID-19. Assay: immunoSEQ multiplex PCR; the TCRdb copy retains only in-frame clones and omits some. The repertoire consists of 150,000 to 200,000 clones, with approximately 91% occurring once and the leading ten covering about 7%. The sequenced sample was peripheral blood. The receptor set was obtained from a man aged 35 to 55 with acute or convalescent COVID-19. Each CDR3 is given with its conserved first and last residue. Fields, in order: clone size, J gene, D gene, V gene, CDR3 protein, CDR3 DNA. A D gene is named only where the DNA matches it firmly. A row's size may be missing; if present it is once, few, many or a size class.

NA	TRBJ2-2	TRBD1	TRBV10-3	CAISGQGDTGELFF	TGTGCCATCAGCGGACAGGGGGACACCGGGGAGCTGTTTTTT
NA	TRBJ2-7	TRBD1	TRBV2	CASMGDRGYEQYF	TGTGCCAGCATGGGGGACAGGGGGTACGAGCAGTACTTC
NA	TRBJ2-2	TRBD2	TRBV4-1	CASSRLERGSATGELFF	TGCGCCAGCAGCCGACTAGAGCGGGGAAGTGCCACCGGGGAGCTGTTTTTT
NA	TRBJ2-3	NA	TRBV27	CASSFWGDSTDTQYF	TGTGCCAGCAGTTTTTGGGGGGACAGCACAGATACGCAGTATTTT
once	TRBJ1-2	NA	TRBV6-2/TRBV6-3	CASSYSGGYGYTF	TGTGCCAGCAGTTACTCCGGAGGGTATGGCTACACCTTC
NA	TRBJ1-6	NA	TRBV9	CASSAGVGSPLHF	TGTGCCAGCAGTGCAGGGGTAGGCTCACCCCTCCACTTT
NA	TRBJ1-1	NA	TRBV5-1	CASSLSPGNTEAFF	TGCGCCAGCAGCTTGTCTCCAGGCAACACTGAAGCTTTCTTT
NA	TRBJ1-3	TRBD1	TRBV5-4	CASSPGQGRTGNTIYF	TGTGCCAGCAGCCCGGGACAGGGGCGGACTGGAAACACCATATATTTT
NA	TRBJ1-5	NA	TRBV6-5	CASSIQGNAEPQHF	TGTGCCAGCAGTATTCAGGGTAACGCGGAGCCCCAGCATTTT
NA	TRBJ1-6	TRBD1	TRBV11-2	CASSLVGGTGVSSSPLHF	TGTGCCAGCAGCTTAGTAGGGGGGACAGGGGTTTCAAGTTCACCCCTCCACTTT
NA	TRBJ1-5	NA	TRBV2	CASSSGAGAPYSNQPQHF	TGTGCCAGCAGTTCCGGGGCAGGGGCCCCTTATAGCAATCAGCCCCAGCATTTT
NA	TRBJ2-4	TRBD1	TRBV23-1	CASSPTRTGLSIQYF	TGCGCCAGCAGCCCCACGCGGACAGGGTTAAGCATTCAGTACTTC
NA	TRBJ2-5	TRBD1	TRBV14	CASSQGRNRGPTETQYF	TGTGCCAGCAGCCAAGGTCGGAACAGGGGGCCCACGGAGACCCAGTACTTC
NA	TRBJ1-4	NA	TRBV7-8	CASSLPRQGAKLFF	TGTGCCAGCAGCTTACCTCGCCAGGGCGCAAAACTGTTTTTT
NA	TRBJ2-5	TRBD1	TRBV5-1	CASSSGQGPETQYF	TGCGCCAGCAGCAGCGGACAGGGGCCGGAGACCCAGTACTTC
NA	TRBJ2-2	NA	TRBV28	CASSPPGQTLTGELFF	TGTGCCAGCAGTCCCCCGGGACAAACGCTCACCGGGGAGCTGTTTTTT
NA	TRBJ2-5	NA	TRBV7-9	CASSGTGVRQETQYF	TGTGCCAGCAGCGGCACCGGGGTCAGGCAAGAGACCCAGTACTTC
NA	TRBJ1-2	NA	TRBV9	CASSAGVEGPNYGYTF	TGTGCCAGCAGCGCAGGGGTTGAGGGTCCTAACTATGGCTACACCTTC
few	TRBJ2-2	NA	TRBV7-2	CASSFNRRTGELFF	TGTGCCAGCAGCTTTAATAGGAGGACCGGGGAGCTGTTTTTT